This T cell receptor beta chain was obtained from a study of blood T cell repertoires in COVID-19. Across the whole study: Acute-phase and convalescent COVID-19 samples originated in the United States, Italy and Spain.

Followed longitudinally, the Seattle patients had been enrolled during active infection. Measured with immunoSEQ multiplex PCR; TCRdb has only the in-frame clones, and not every one. The sample carries about 370,000 clones, approximately 89% recorded once. Input material: peripheral blood. The source is a woman under 40 with COVID-19, enrolled during active disease.

The CDR3 nucleotides read TGTGCCATCAGCCTCGGAGGGGACACCGGGGAGCTGTTTTTT. This gives the protein CAISLGGDTGELFF. This chain joins TRBV10-3 and TRBJ2-2; D perhaps matches TRBD2 (6 bases). CDR1 is ENHRY, CDR2 SYGVKD, per germline. Trimming left V 6 bases short and J 3 bases short, with 11 bases between. The CDR3 runs 14 residues.